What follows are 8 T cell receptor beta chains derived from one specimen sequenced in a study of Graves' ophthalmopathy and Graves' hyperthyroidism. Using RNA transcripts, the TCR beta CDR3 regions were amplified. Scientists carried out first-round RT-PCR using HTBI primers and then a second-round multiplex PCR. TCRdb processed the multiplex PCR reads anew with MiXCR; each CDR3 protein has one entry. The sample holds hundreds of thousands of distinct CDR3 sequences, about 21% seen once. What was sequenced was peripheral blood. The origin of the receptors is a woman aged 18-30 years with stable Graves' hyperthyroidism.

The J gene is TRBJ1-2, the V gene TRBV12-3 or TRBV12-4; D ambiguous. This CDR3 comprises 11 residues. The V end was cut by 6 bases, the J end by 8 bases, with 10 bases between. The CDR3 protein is CASSSSGGYTF. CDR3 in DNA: TGTGCCAGCAGCTCATCGGGGGGCTACACCTTC.

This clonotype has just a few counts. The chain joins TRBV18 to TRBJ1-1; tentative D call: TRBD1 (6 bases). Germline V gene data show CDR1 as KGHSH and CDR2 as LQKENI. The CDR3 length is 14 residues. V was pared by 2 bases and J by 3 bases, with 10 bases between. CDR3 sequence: CASSPGRGDTEAFF. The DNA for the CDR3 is TGTGCCAGCTCACCAGGCAGGGGTGACACTGAAGCTTTCTTT.

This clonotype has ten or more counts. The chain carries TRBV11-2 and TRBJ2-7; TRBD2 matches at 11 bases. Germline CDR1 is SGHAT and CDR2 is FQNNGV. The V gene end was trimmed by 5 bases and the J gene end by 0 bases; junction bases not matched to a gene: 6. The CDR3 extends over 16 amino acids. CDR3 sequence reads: CASSEYSGRASYEQYF. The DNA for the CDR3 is TGTGCCAGCAGCGAGTATAGCGGGAGGGCCTCCTACGAGCAGTACTTC.

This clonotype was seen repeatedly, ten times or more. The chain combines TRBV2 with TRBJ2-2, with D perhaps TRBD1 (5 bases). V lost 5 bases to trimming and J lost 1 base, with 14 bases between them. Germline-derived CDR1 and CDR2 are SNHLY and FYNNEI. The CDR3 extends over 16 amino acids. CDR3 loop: CASSTDTGGNTGELFF. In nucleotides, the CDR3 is TGTGCCAGCAGTACGGACACGGGCGGGAACACCGGGGAGCTGTTTTTT.

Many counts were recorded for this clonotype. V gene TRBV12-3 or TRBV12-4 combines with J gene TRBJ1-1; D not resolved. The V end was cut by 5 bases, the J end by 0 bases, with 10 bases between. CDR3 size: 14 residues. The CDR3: CASSTGLLNTEAFF. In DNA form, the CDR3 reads TGTGCCAGCAGTACCGGACTGCTGAACACTGAAGCTTTCTTT.

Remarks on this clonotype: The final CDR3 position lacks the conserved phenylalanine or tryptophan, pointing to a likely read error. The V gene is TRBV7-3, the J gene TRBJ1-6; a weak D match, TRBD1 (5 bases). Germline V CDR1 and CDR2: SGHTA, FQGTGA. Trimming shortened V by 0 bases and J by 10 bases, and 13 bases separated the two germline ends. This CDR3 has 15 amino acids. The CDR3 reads CASSLTGGGESPLHS. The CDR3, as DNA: TGTGCCAGCAGCTTAACCGGGGGTGGGGAATCACCCCTCCACTCT.

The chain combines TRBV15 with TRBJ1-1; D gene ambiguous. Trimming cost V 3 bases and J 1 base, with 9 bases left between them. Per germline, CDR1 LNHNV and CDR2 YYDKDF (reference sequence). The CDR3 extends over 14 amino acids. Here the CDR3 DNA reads TGTGCCACCAGCAGGGTTCTCAGGAACACTGAAGCTTTCTTT. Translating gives CATSRVLRNTEAFF.

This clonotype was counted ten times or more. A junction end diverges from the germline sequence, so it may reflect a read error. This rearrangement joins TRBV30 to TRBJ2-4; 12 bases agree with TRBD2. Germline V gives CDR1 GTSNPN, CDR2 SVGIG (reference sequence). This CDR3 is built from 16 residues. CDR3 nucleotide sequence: TGTGCCTGGAGGCCCCGCGGAACTAGCGGGAGGAGCATTAAGTACTTC. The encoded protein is CAWRPRGTSGRSIKYF.